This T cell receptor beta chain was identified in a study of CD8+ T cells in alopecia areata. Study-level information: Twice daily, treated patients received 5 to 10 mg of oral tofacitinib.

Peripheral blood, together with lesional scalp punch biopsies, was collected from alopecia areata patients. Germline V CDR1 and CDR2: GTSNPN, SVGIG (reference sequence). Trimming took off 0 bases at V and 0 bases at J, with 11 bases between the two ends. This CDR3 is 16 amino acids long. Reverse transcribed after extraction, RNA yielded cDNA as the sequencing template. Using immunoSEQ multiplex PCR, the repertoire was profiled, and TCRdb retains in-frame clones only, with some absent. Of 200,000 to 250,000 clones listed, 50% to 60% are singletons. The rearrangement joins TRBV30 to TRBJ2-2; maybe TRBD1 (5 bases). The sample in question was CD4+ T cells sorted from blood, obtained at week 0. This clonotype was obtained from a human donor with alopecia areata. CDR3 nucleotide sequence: TGTGCCTGGAGTGTGGGTTCGACAGCGAACACCGGGGAGCTGTTTTTT. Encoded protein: CAWSVGSTANTGELFF.